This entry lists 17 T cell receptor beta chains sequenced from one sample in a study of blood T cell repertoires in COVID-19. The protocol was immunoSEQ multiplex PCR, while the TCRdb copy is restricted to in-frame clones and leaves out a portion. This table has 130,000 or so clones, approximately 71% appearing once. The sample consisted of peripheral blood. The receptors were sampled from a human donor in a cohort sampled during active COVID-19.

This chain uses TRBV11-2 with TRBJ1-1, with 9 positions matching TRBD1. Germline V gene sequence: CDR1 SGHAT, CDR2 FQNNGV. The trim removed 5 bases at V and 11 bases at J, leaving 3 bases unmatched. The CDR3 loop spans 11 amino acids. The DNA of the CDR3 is TGTGCCAGCAGCCCGGGGACAGGGGCTTTCTTT. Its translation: CASSPGTGAFF.

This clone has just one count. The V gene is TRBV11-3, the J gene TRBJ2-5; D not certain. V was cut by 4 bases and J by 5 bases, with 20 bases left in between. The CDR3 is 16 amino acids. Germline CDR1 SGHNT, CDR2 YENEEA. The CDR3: CASSSVGSAIGETQYF. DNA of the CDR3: TGTGCCAGCAGCTCGGTCGGGTCAGCAATTGGGGAGACCCAGTACTTC.

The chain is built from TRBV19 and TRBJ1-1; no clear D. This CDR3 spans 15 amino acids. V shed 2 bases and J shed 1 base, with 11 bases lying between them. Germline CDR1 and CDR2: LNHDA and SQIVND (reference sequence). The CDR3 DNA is TGTGCCAGTAGTATAACCGCACCTAAGAACACTGAAGCTTTCTTT. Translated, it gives CASSITAPKNTEAFF.

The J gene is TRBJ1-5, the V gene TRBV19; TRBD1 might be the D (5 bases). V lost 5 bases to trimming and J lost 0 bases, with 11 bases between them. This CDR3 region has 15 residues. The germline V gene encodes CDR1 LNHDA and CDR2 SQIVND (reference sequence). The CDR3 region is CASSLGLVSNQPQHF. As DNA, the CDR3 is TGTGCCAGTAGTCTGGGACTCGTTAGCAATCAGCCCCAGCATTTT.

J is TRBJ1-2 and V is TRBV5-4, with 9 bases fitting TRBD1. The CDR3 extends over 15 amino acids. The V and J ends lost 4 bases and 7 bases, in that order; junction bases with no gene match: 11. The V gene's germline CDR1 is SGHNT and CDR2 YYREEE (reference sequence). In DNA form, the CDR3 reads TGTGCCAGCAGCGTACCGGGACAGGGAATCTCTGGCTACACCTTC. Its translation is CASSVPGQGISGYTF.

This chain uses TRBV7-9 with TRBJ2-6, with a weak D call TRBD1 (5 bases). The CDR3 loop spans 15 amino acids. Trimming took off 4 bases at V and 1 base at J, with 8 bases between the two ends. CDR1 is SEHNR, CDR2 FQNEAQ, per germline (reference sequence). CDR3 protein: CASSSSGSGANVLTF. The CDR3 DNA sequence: TGTGCCAGCAGCTCTTCAGGGTCTGGGGCCAACGTCCTGACTTTC.

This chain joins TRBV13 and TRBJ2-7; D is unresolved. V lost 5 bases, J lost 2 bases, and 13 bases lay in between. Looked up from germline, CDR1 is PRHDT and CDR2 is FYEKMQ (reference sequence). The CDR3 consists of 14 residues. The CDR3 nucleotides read TGTGCCAGCAGCCCATGGCAGAAAGCCTACGAGCAGTACTTC. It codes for CASSPWQKAYEQYF.

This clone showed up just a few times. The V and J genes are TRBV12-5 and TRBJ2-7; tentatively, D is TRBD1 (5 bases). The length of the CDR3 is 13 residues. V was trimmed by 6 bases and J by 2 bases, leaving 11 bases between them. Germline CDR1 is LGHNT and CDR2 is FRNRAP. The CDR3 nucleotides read TGTGCTAGTGGCCTAGACAGTGCCTACGAGCAGTACTTC. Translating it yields CASGLDSAYEQYF.

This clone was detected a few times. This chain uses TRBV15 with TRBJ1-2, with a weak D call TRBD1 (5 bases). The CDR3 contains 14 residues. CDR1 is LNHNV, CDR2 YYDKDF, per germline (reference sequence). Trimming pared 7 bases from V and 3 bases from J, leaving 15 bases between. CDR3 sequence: CATTRRGMDYGYTF. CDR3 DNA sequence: TGTGCCACCACTCGGCGGGGCATGGACTATGGCTACACCTTC.

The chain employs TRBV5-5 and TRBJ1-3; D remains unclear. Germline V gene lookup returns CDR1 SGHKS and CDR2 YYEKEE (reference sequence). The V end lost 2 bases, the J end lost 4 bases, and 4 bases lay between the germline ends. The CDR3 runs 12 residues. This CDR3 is CASSFIGNTIYF. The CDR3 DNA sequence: TGTGCCAGCAGCTTTATCGGAAACACCATATATTTT.

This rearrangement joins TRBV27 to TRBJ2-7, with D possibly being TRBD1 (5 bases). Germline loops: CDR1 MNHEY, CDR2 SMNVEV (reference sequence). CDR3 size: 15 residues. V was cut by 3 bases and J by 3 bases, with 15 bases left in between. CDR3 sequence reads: CASSFMGQGVYEQYF. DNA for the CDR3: TGTGCCAGCAGTTTTATGGGGCAGGGCGTCTACGAGCAGTACTTC.

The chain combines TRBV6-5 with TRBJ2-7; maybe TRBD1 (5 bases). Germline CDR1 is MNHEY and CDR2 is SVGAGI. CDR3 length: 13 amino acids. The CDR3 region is CACKKGQNYEQYF. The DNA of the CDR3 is TGTGCTTGCAAAAAGGGGCAAAACTACGAGCAGTACTTC.

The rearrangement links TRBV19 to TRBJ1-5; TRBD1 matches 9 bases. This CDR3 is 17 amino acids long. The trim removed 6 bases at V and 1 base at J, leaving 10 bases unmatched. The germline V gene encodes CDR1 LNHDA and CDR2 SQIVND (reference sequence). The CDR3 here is CASREDRGGESNQPQHF. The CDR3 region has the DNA TGTGCCAGTAGAGAGGACAGGGGAGGGGAGAGCAATCAGCCCCAGCATTTT. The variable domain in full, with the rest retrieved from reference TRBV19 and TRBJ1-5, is DGGITQSPKYLFRKEGQNVTLSCEQNLNHDAMYWYRQDPGQGLRLIYYSQIVNDFQKGDIAEGYSVSREKKESFPLTVTSAQKNPTAFYLCASREDRGGESNQPQHFGDGTRLSIL.

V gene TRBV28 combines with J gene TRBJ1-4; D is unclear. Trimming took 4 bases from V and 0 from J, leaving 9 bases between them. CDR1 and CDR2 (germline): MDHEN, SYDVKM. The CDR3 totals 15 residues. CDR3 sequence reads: CASSSDGATNEKLFF. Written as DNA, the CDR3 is TGTGCCAGCAGTTCCGACGGGGCAACTAATGAAAAACTGTTTTTT.

CDR3 sequence reads: CASSEAGPGSNNQPQHF. The CDR3 DNA sequence: TGTGCCAGCAGTGAAGCTGGCCCAGGGTCTAATAATCAGCCCCAGCATTTT. The rearrangement uses TRBV6-1 and TRBJ1-5, with D maybe TRBD1 (5 bases). Germline V gene sequence: CDR1 MNHNS, CDR2 SASEGT. This CDR3 contains 17 residues. V was cut by 0 bases and J by 4 bases, with 16 bases left in between.

This CDR3 is CASTPGGTGENEQYF. CDR3 sequence (DNA): TGCGCCAGCACCCCGGGGGGCACGGGAGAAAACGAGCAGTACTTC. This rearrangement joins TRBV5-1 to TRBJ2-7; possibly TRBD2 for D (7 bases). The germline CDR1 and CDR2 sequences are SGHRS and YFSETQ. Trimming removed 6 bases at V and 5 bases at J, with 21 bases between. This CDR3 is built from 15 residues.

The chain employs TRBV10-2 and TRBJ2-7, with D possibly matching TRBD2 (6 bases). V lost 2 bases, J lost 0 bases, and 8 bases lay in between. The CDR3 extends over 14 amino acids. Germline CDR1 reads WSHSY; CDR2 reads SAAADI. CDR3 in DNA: TGCGCCAGCAGTGAGCGGGGGAGCTCCTACGAGCAGTACTTC. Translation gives CASSERGSSYEQYF.